Below are 16 T cell receptor beta chains sequenced from a single sample in a study of T cells after yellow fever vaccination (dated by TCRdb to about 2019). Receptor libraries were prepared by 5' RACE. TCRdb records Illumina HiSeq 2500 as the sequencer. TCRdb trimmed the raw reads at Q25, called clones with MiXCR and kept productive beta chains. Entries are consolidated by CDR3 protein sequence, retaining the most common genes and DNA. The sample table records about 150,000 distinct CDR3 sequences; about 6% of these occur just once. The ten biggest clones cover less than 3% of the sample. The sample's treatment or condition label, in plain terms: live attenuated yellow fever vaccine strain. The sequenced sample was CD4+ T cells sorted from PBMCs, obtained on the day of the first yellow fever vaccination. The receptors come from a man between 18 and 29 years old who received the YFV17D yellow fever vaccine.

There are a few counts of this clonotype. J is TRBJ1-2 and V is TRBV20-1; no definite D call. This CDR3 region has 15 residues. V was cut by 3 bases and J by 7 bases, with 21 bases left in between. Germline loops: CDR1 DFQATT, CDR2 SNEGSKA (reference sequence). DNA of the CDR3: TGCAGTGCTAGCATGGGAAGGCATTGGGCGACTGGCTACACCTTC. It codes for CSASMGRHWATGYTF.

This clonotype has a count of ten or more. This sequence joins TRBV7-2 and TRBJ2-1, with D unclear. Germline V gives CDR1 SGHTA, CDR2 FQGNSA. The CDR3 loop spans 14 amino acids. Trimming left V 5 bases short and J 5 bases short, with 13 bases between. CDR3 nucleotides: TGTGCCAGCAGCAGAAGCAGATGGAACAATGAGCAGTTCTTC. It codes for CASSRSRWNNEQFF.

V gene TRBV5-6 combines with J gene TRBJ2-1; no clear D gene. Germline CDR1 is SGHDT and CDR2 is YYEEEE. There are 16 residues in the CDR3. V gave up 4 bases and J gave up 5 bases, with 19 bases separating them. CDR3 amino acids: CASSPGWIWSNNEQFF. CDR3 bases: TGTGCCAGCAGCCCCGGATGGATTTGGAGCAACAATGAGCAGTTCTTC.

This clonotype was found many times. V gene TRBV7-2 combines with J gene TRBJ2-2; 7 nucleotides align to TRBD2. This CDR3 is built from 15 residues. Germline V CDR1 and CDR2: SGHTA, FQGNSA. V shed 3 bases and J 6 bases; nucleotides not matched to a gene: 7. The DNA for the CDR3 is TGTGCCAGCAGCTTTAGGGGCCGGGGGGCCGGGGAGCTGTTTTTT. Protein product: CASSFRGRGAGELFF. Full variable domain (outside the CDR3, taken from reference TRBV7-2 and TRBJ2-2): GAGVSQSPSNKVTEKGKDVELRCDPISGHTALYWYRQSLGQGLEFLIYFQGNSAPDKSGLPSDRFSAERTGGSVSTLTIQRTQQEDSAVYLCASSFRGRGAGELFFGEGSRLTVL.

This clonotype was observed many times. J is TRBJ1-1 and V is TRBV5-1; D may be TRBD1 (5 bases). This CDR3 contains 15 residues. The germline V and J ends were trimmed by 0 bases and 3 bases, with 12 bases remaining between them. Germline V gives CDR1 SGHRS, CDR2 YFSETQ. CDR3 in DNA: TGCGCCAGCAGCTTGGCCGGGGGACGCGACACTGAAGCTTTCTTT. It yields the protein CASSLAGGRDTEAFF.

Many counts were recorded for this clonotype. The chain carries TRBV29-1 and TRBJ2-7; tentative D call: TRBD1 (6 bases). The CDR3 runs 19 residues. V was cut by 1 base and J by 1 base, with 26 bases left in between. Germline assignment: CDR1 SQVTM and CDR2 ANQGSEA. CDR3 loop: CSVEAGSTRTDYDSYEQYV. The CDR3 region has the DNA TGCAGCGTTGAAGCCGGCTCAACTAGGACAGACTATGATTCCTACGAGCAGTACGTC.

V and J are TRBV19 and TRBJ2-5; the match to TRBD2 covers 9 bases. Germline CDR1 LNHDA, CDR2 SQIVND (reference sequence). The junction had 4 bases not matched to a gene; V was cut back by 3 bases and J by 5 bases. This CDR3 comprises 14 residues. The CDR3 DNA is TGTGCCAGTAGTATGCGGGGGGGCCTCGAGACCCAGTACTTC. Translated: CASSMRGGLETQYF.

Many counts were recorded for this clonotype. DNA of the CDR3: TGTGCCAGCACACCGATGGGCACAGATACGCAGTATTTT. This codes for CASTPMGTDTQYF. The J gene is TRBJ2-3, the V gene TRBV27; no firm D call. This CDR3 comprises 13 residues. Germline values: CDR1 MNHEY, CDR2 SMNVEV (reference sequence). V shed 7 bases and J shed 1 base, with 9 bases lying between them.

The chain employs TRBV7-2 and TRBJ2-4, with a tentative D call TRBD1 (5 bases). CDR1 is SGHTA and CDR2 is FQGNSA in the germline V gene. Between the trimmed V and J ends, which lost 5 bases and 0 bases, there was a span of 14 bases. The CDR3 length is 16 residues. Written as DNA, the CDR3 is TGTGCCAGCAGCCCGCAGGGCCTTCTAGCCAAAAACATTCAGTACTTC. Its translation is CASSPQGLLAKNIQYF.

CDR3 in amino acids: CASSYGARGLWTGELFF. In DNA, the CDR3 is TGCGCCAGCAGCTACGGCGCCAGGGGGCTATGGACCGGGGAGCTGTTTTTT. The V call is TRBV4-1, the J call TRBJ2-2; TRBD1 agrees at 8 bases. The junction had 13 bases not matched to a gene; V was cut back by 5 bases and J by 5 bases. Germline CDR1 MGHRA, CDR2 YSYEKL. The length of the CDR3 is 17 residues.

This clonotype was found many times. The V gene is TRBV7-8, the J gene TRBJ2-1; TRBD2 matches at 13 bases. Germline CDR1 and CDR2: SGHVS and FQNEAQ. V dropped 4 bases and J dropped 7; count of bases not matched to a gene: 10. This CDR3 has 17 residues. CDR3 sequence: CASSSTSTSGGPNEQFF. DNA of the CDR3: TGTGCCAGCAGCTCCACCTCGACTAGCGGGGGGCCGAATGAGCAGTTCTTC.

This clonotype was counted ten times or more. The V and J genes are TRBV7-2 and TRBJ2-5; no clear D. V was clipped by 1 base and J by 1 base, with 4 bases between them. The CDR3 covers 13 residues. Germline V lookup: CDR1 SGHTA, CDR2 FQGNSA. CDR3 in DNA: TGTGCCAGCAGCTTAGACCCCCAAGAGACCCAGTACTTC. It is translated as CASSLDPQETQYF.

This clonotype was counted a few times. The chain combines TRBV6-5 with TRBJ1-6; 8 nucleotides agree with TRBD1. The CDR3 length is 15 residues. Trimming at V came to 5 bases and at J to 9 bases, leaving 9 bases not matched to a gene. Germline-derived CDR1 and CDR2 are MNHEY and SVGAGI. The CDR3, as DNA: TGTGCCAGCAGTCACCGGGTCCAGGGGGCTTCACCCCTCCACTTT. As protein: CASSHRVQGASPLHF.

This clonotype was seen at least ten times. This chain links TRBV4-1 with TRBJ2-7; D not certain. From germline, CDR1 is MGHRA and CDR2 YSYEKL. This CDR3 has 15 amino acids. V shed 2 bases and J shed 0 bases, with 11 bases lying between them. The DNA of the CDR3 is TGCGCCAGCAGCCAATGGGCCAGGAGCTCCTACGAGCAGTACTTC. Protein product: CASSQWARSSYEQYF.

V and J are TRBV7-2 and TRBJ2-5; 7 bases align to TRBD1. This CDR3 has 14 amino acids. CDR1 and CDR2 (germline): SGHTA, FQGNSA. Trimming cost V 5 bases and J 2 bases; bases outside gene matches: 5. CDR3: CASSQGTEQETQYF. CDR3 DNA sequence: TGTGCCAGCAGCCAAGGGACAGAACAAGAGACCCAGTACTTC.

The rearrangement joins TRBV24-1 to TRBJ2-1; D may be TRBD1 (6 bases). V was clipped by 3 bases and J by 12 bases, with 14 bases between them. This CDR3 is 13 amino acids long. Per the germline V gene, CDR1 is KGHDR and CDR2 is SFDVKD. The DNA for the CDR3 is TGTGCCACCAGTGATCCTTTTGGGGGCGTGCAGTTCTTC. It specifies CATSDPFGGVQFF.